Reported below is one T cell receptor (beta chain). The source of the sample is a study of blood T cell repertoires in COVID-19. In the study overall: Some COVID-19 samples were acute and others convalescent; all came from the United States, Italy and Spain. T cells, B-cell-depleted T cells, or PBMCs supplied cDNA or gDNA.

Clones were sequenced by immunoSEQ multiplex PCR, and TCRdb holds only the in-frame ones, with some missing. The sample gives fewer than 200,000 clones, roughly 82% of which show up once; approximately 7% is in the top ten. The V and J ends lost 8 bases and 2 bases respectively, with 10 bases between them. The CDR3 is 13 amino acids. CDR1 and CDR2 (germline): MNHEY, SVGAGI. The chain employs TRBV6-5 and TRBJ1-3; D is ambiguous. The sample was peripheral blood. The receptor's source is a woman aged 40 to 50 with COVID-19, enrolled during active disease. CDR3 sequence (DNA): TGTGCCAGCTCTACAGATACTGGAAACACCATATATTTT. Protein: CASSTDTGNTIYF.